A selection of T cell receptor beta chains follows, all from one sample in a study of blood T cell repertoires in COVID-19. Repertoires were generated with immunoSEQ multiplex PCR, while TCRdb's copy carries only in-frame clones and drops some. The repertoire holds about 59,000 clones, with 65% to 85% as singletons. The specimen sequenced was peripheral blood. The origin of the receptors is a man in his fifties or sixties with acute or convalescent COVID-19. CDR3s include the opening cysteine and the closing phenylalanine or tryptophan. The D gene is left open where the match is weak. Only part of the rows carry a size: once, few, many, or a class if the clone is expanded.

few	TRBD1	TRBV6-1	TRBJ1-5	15	TGTGCCAGCAGTGAGAGGCAGGGGGTCAATCAGCCCCAGCATTTT	CASSERQGVNQPQHF
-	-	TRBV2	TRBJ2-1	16	TGTGCCAGCATTGCAGGGGTTGTCTTTCGGAACAATGAGCAGTTCTTC	CASIAGVVFRNNEQFF
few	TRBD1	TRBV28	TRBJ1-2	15	TGTGCCAGCAGCCCAGAGGGACAGGGGGAGAGGGGCTACACCTTC	CASSPEGQGERGYTF
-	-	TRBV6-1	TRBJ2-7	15	TGTGCCAGCAGTTCCCTCTCAACAGTGACCTACGAGCAGTACTTC	CASSSLSTVTYEQYF
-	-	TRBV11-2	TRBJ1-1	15	TGTGCCAGCAGCTTCCGGCCCGGGGGAGGGACTGAAGCTTTCTTT	CASSFRPGGGTEAFF
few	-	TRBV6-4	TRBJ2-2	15	TGTGCCAGCAAACTCGAGGACACCCAAACCGGGGAGCTGTTTTTT	CASKLEDTQTGELFF
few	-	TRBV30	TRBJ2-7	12	TGTGCCTGGACCCAGGGCTCCTTAGAGCAGTACTTC	CAWTQGSLEQYF
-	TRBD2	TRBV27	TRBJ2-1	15	TGTGCCAGCAGTCGGACTAGCGGGGGGGCCGGTGAGCAGTTCTTC	CASSRTSGGAGEQFF
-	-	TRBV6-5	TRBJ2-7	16	TGTGCCAGCAGTTCGGACTCCCTCGTTCAGAGCTACGAGCAGTACTTC	CASSSDSLVQSYEQYF
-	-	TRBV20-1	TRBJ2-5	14	TGCAGTGCCAGTGGACCACCGAGGGCAGAGACCCAGTACTTC	CSASGPPRAETQYF
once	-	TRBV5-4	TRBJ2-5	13	TGTGCCAGCAGCCCCCGGGCAGGGGAGACCCAGTACTTC	CASSPRAGETQYF
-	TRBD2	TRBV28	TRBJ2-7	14	TGTGCCAGCAGAACTAGCGGGGGGGCCCTCGAGCAGTACTTC	CASRTSGGALEQYF
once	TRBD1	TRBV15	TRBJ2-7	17	TGTGCCACCAGCAGACAATCCGGGACAGGGAGCTCCTACGAGCAGTACTTC	CATSRQSGTGSSYEQYF
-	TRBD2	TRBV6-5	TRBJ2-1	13	TGTGCCAGCAGTACCGGGACTAGCGGGGGACAGTTCTTC	CASSTGTSGGQFF
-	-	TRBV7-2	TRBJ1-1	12	TGTGCCAGCAGCACTAGGGTTACTGAAGCTTTCTTT	CASSTRVTEAFF
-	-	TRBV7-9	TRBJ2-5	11	TGTGCCAGTTCTAGTATGGGGACCCAGTACTTC	CASSSMGTQYF
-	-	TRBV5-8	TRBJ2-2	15	TGTGCCAGCAGCTTGGGACTAGTTGGAACCGGGGAGCTGTTTTTT	CASSLGLVGTGELFF
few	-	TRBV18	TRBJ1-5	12	TGTGCCAGCTCCCCTGTCTCGGGGCCCCAGCATTTT	CASSPVSGPQHF
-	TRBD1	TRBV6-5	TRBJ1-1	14	TGTGCCAGCAGCTCGGACAGGGGGCTGGGTGAAGCTTTCTTT	CASSSDRGLGEAFF
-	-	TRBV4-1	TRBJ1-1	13	TGCGCCAGCAGCCAAGTAGTAAACACTGAAGCTTTCTTT	CASSQVVNTEAFF
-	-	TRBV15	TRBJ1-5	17	TGTGCCACCAGCAGAGATAAGACAGCAGTAAGCAATCAGCCCCAGCATTTT	CATSRDKTAVSNQPQHF
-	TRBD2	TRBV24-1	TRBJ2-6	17	TGTGCCACCAGTGATCCGGGACTAGCGGACGGGGCCAACGTCCTGACTTTC	CATSDPGLADGANVLTF
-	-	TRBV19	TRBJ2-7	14	TGTGCCAGTAGAGGGCAGGGAAGCTCCTACGAGCAGTACTTC	CASRGQGSSYEQYF
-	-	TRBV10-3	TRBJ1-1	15	TGTGCCATCAGTGAGTCGGGCAGGGCGAACACTGAAGCTTTCTTT	CAISESGRANTEAFF
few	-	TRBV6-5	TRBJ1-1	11	TGTGCCAGCAGCATGAACACTGAAGCTTTCTTT	CASSMNTEAFF
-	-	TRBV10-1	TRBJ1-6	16	TGCGCCAGCAGTGCGGGAGGTCTAGGGGGTAATTCACCCCTCCACTTT	CASSAGGLGGNSPLHF
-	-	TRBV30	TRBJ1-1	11	TGTGCCTGGGCTAGAGGCACTGAAGCTTTCTTT	CAWARGTEAFF
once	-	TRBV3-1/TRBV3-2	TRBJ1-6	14	TGTGCCAGCAGCCAAGACGGTTATAATTCACCCCTCCACTTT	CASSQDGYNSPLHF
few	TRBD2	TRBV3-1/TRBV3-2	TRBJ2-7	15	TGTGCCAGCAGCCAAATCCTAGCGGCCTCCTACGAGCAGTACTTC	CASSQILAASYEQYF
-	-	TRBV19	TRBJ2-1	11	TGTGCCAGTAGGGGGCCACCCGAGCAGTTCTTC	CASRGPPEQFF
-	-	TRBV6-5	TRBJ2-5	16	TGTGCCAGCAGTTACTTTAGTCCCCCACGGCGGGAGACCCAGTACTTC	CASSYFSPPRRETQYF
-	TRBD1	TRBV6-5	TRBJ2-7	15	TGTGCCAGCAGCGCCGACAGGGGGAGGATGTACGAGCAGTACTTC	CASSADRGRMYEQYF
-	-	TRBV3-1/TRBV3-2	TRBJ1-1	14	TGTGCCAGCAGCCCACAGCGGATGAACACTGAAGCTTTCTTT	CASSPQRMNTEAFF
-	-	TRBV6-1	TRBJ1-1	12	TGTGCCAGCAGTTCCAGGTACACTGAAGCTTTCTTT	CASSSRYTEAFF
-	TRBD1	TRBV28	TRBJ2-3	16	TGTGCCAGCAGTTTGACCGGGACAGGGTGGACAGATACGCAGTATTTT	CASSLTGTGWTDTQYF
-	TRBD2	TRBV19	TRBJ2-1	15	TGTGCCAGTAGTATTCGAGCGGGGGAGAACAATGAGCAGTTCTTC	CASSIRAGENNEQFF
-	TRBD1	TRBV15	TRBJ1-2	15	TGTGCCACCAGCAGAGACAGGGGGCGAAACGATGGCTACACCTTC	CATSRDRGRNDGYTF
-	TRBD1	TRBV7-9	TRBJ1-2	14	TGTGCCAGCAGCTATGGACAGGGAGACTATGGCTACACCTTC	CASSYGQGDYGYTF
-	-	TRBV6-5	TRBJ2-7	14	TGTGCCAGCAGTAACCGGGACACCTCCTACGAGCAGTACTTC	CASSNRDTSYEQYF
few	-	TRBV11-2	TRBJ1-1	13	TGTGCCAGCAGCTTAGACTCGAGCACTGAAGCTTTCTTT	CASSLDSSTEAFF
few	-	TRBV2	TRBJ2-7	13	TGTGCCAGCAGTGAACAGGGGATGAACGAGCAGTACTTC	CASSEQGMNEQYF
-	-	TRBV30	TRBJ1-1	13	TGTGCCTGGAGAGTAGCTGCGGACACTGAAGCTTTCTTT	CAWRVAADTEAFF
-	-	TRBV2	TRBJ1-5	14	TGTGCCAGCAGTGCAACAGGGTCTCATCAGCCCCAGCATTTT	CASSATGSHQPQHF
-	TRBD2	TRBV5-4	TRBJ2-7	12	TGTGCCAGCAGCTTGTTAGCGGGGGAGCAGTACTTC	CASSLLAGEQYF
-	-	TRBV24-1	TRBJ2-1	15	TGTGCCACCAGCCCTGGGGACAAGCCGCGGAATGAGCAGTTCTTC	CATSPGDKPRNEQFF
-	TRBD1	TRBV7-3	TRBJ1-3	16	TGTGCCAGCAGCGAAAAGGGCAGGGGGACTGGAAACACCATATATTTT	CASSEKGRGTGNTIYF
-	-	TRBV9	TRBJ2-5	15	TGTGCCAGCAGTACTCCAACAGGGTGGCAAGAGACCCAGTACTTC	CASSTPTGWQETQYF
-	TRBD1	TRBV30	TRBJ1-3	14	TGTGCCTGGACCGTAACAGGGGCTGGAAACACCATATATTTT	CAWTVTGAGNTIYF
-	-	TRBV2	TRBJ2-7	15	TGTGCCAGCAGTTCGCCCGGGGGGCGGACCTACGAGCAGTACTTC	CASSSPGGRTYEQYF